Below, one TCR beta chain is given with its context. Its antigen is as yet unknown. The authors reverse transcribed roughly 0.5 to 1 ug RNA with random hexamers. An immunoSEQ multiplex PCR generated amplified TCR beta CDR3 products spanning 54 Vbeta and 13 Jbeta. TCRdb reprocessed the immunoSEQ multiplex PCR reads via MiXCR and lists one record per CDR3 protein. The data hold about 120,000 distinct CDR3 sequences, with approximately 94% observed a single time. The sample belongs to a study of CD8 T cells in Susac syndrome. TCR beta sequencing was performed on blood CD8+ and CD4+ T cells. This CDR3 region has 15 residues. Trimming took 5 bases from V and 6 from J; bases not matched to a gene: 11. CDR1 SEHNR and CDR2 FQNEAQ come from the germline V gene (reference sequence). The study's findings and limits: It was acknowledged in the study that its TCR sequencing and HLA analysis involved a relatively small number of individuals.

This sequence originates from a human donor with multiple sclerosis. What was sequenced was CD4+ T cells from PBMCs. The chain employs TRBV7-9 and TRBJ1-1; 8 bases map to TRBD1. CDR3 residues: CASSMSLDRVPEAFF. CDR3 bases: TGTGCCAGCAGCATGAGCTTGGACAGGGTCCCTGAAGCTTTCTTT.